This record looks at one T cell receptor (beta chain) sequence and its context. Original handling: Estimation of nucleated cell counts was performed using reference gene primer amplification. Clones were read by immunoSEQ multiplex PCR, and TCRdb kept only the in-frame ones, dropping some. V, J and clone size are those of that table, while D and trimming were read from the DNA. This table holds about 520,000 clones, 80% to 90% found once. This entry belongs to a study of blood T cell repertoires in COVID-19. Study-wide context: PBMCs, B-cell-depleted T cells, or T cells were the source of the cDNA or gDNA that made up the material.

V gave up 6 bases and J gave up 2 bases; unmatched junction bases: 1. The CDR3 loop spans 12 amino acids. The V gene is TRBV12-3 or TRBV12-4, the J gene TRBJ2-7, with 7 bases lining up with TRBD1. The specimen was peripheral blood. The TCR sequence derives from a human donor in a cohort sampled during active COVID-19. The CDR3 is CASSGQAYEQYF. CDR3 DNA sequence: TGTGCCAGCAGCGGACAGGCCTACGAGCAGTACTTC.